The source of this TCR beta chain is a study of blood T cell repertoires in COVID-19. Study information: Samples of COVID-19 (acute and convalescent) were obtained from the United States, Italy and Spain. T cells, B-cell-depleted T cells, or PBMCs provided the cDNA or gDNA that served as material.

The CDR3 runs to 16 residues. V shed 5 bases, J shed 8 bases, and the junction held 14 bases outside the gene matches. Germline V gene data show CDR1 as SGHNT and CDR2 as YENEEA. Authors' data handling: Nucleated cell counts were estimated from reference gene primer amplification. Some clones are missing from TCRdb's copy, which holds only in-frame ones; the method was immunoSEQ multiplex PCR. That table supplies the V and J calls and clone size; D and trimming were determined from the DNA. The sample has 150,000 or so clones; around nine tenths are singletons. The sequenced material came from peripheral blood. This TCR was recovered from a human donor in a cohort sampled during active COVID-19. This chain connects TRBV11-3 to TRBJ2-1, with TRBD2 matching over 8 bases. CDR3 sequence (DNA): TGTGCCAGCAGCCCCCGTTTAAGCGGGAGCATCCATGAGCAGTTCTTC. Its protein is CASSPRLSGSIHEQFF.